This T cell receptor (beta chain) appears in the sequencing data of a study of cytomegalovirus exposure and HLA in healthy donors. Overall study context: Unique TCRs from HLA-typed donors, 75 million to 100 million of them, were held in an early data release. General study results and limits: There were reportedly fewer N-insertions in an Asian-associated ancestry cluster than the approximately 640-donor mean, in a later analysis.

In germline, CDR1 is SGHDN, CDR2 FVKESK. The CDR3 is made up of 14 amino acids. The trim removed 2 bases at V and 1 base at J, leaving 1 base unmatched. The PCR used 60 Vbeta and 13 Jbeta primers. Repertoires were generated with immunoSEQ multiplex PCR, while TCRdb's copy carries only in-frame clones and drops some. The table has about 140,000 clones, about three fifths seen once; the top ten hold approximately 1.7%. A word on this clone: What it binds is not known.

Sequenced material: PBMCs. The chain couples TRBV14 to TRBJ2-7; 8 nucleotides agree with TRBD1. The clonotype was recovered from a male donor in good health and CMV-seronegative. Here the CDR3 DNA reads TGTGCCAGCAGCCAAAGGACAGGGTCCTACGAGCAGTACTTC. Translated, it gives CASSQRTGSYEQYF. The whole variable domain, remainder taken from reference TRBV14 and TRBJ2-7, is EAGVTQFPSHSVIEKGQTVTLRCDPISGHDNLYWYRRVMGKEIKFLLHFVKESKQDESGMPNNRFLAERTGGTYSTLKVQPAELEDSGVYFCASSQRTGSYEQYFGPGTRLTVT.